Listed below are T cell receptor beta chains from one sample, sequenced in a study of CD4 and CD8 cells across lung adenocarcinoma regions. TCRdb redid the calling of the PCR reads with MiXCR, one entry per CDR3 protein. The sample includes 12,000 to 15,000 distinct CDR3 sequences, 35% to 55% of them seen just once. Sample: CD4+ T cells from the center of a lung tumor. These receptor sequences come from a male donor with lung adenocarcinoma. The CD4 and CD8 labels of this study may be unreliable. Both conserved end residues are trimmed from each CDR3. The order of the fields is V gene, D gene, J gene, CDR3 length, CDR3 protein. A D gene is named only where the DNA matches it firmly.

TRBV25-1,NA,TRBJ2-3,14,ASSESALRDKDTQY
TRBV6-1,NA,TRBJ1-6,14,ASSPIYQSYNSPLH
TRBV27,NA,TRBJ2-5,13,AGRTGFRDTETQY
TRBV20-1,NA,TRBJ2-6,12,SADLNGGANVLT
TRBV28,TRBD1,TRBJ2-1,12,ASLRDRSYNEQF
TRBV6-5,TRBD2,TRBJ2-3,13,ASSSRAGIADTQY
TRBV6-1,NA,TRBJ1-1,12,ASSEWKGNTEAF
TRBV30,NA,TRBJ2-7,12,AWSLWGSSYEQY
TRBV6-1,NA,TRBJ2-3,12,ASSPLGGTDTQY
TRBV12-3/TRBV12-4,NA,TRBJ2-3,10,ASSFNSPTQY
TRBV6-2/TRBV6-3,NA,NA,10,ASSLMKETQY
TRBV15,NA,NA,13,ATSQRWGLGETQY
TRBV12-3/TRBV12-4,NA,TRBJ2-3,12,ASTPRVSTDTQY
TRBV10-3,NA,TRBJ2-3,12,AISEGRGQDTQY
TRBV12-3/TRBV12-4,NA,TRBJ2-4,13,ASSLLPGAGNIQY
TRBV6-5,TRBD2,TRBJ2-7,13,ASSYSGGRMWEQY
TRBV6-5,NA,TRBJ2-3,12,ASSYSLDPQSQY
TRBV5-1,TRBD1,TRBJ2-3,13,ASKTGTGTLDTQY
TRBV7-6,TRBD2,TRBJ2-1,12,ASSLAQGLREQF
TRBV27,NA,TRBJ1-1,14,ASSSTSQGLNTEAF
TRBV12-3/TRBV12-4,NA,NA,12,ASSYPHTQETQY
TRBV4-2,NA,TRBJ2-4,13,ASSQDRDLGDEQY
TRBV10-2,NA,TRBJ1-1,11,ASSEYGNTEAF
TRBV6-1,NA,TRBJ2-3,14,ASSDEGGLSTDTQY
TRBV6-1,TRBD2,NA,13,ASGDGASGKEIQF
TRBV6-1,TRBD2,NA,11,ASKSGRKAEQY
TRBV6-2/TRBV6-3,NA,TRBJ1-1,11,ASSLQENTEAF
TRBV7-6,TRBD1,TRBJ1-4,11,ASSPGQDEKLF
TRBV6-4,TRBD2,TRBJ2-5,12,ASSGSSGREEQY
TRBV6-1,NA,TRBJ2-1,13,ARGWGGRDQETQY
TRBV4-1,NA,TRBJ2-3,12,ASSQEPGTDTQY
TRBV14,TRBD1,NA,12,ASSSRQGAYEQY
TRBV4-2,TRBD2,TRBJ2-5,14,ASSQERAGAQETQY
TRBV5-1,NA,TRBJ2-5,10,ASSLDSLTQY
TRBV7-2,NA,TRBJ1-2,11,ASSPARDYGYT
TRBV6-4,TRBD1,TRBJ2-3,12,ASSPTGGLDTQY
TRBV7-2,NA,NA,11,ASSRTAHYEQY
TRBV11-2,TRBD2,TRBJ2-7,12,ASSLGGRTYEQY
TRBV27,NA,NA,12,ASSKRPSSYEQY
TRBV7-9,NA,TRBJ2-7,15,ASSLQGGRGWAYEQY
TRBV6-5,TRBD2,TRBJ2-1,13,ASKPNLAGGSEQF
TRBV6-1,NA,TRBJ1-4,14,ASSAGSTSTNEKLF
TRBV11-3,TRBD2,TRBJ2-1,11,ASSTLAGVEQF
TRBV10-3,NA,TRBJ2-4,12,AGRGGLGVNTQY
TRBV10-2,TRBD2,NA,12,ASTKGLASHEQY
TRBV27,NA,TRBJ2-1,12,ASSSGVSYNEQF
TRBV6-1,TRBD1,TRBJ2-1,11,ASSETRTGEQF
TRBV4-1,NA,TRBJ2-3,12,ASSPIEGKNTQY
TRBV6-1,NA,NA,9,ASSGAYEQY
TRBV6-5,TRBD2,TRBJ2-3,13,ASSRGGAGTDTQY
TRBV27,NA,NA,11,ASSIQGVETQY
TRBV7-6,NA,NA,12,ASSLGGTFNEQF